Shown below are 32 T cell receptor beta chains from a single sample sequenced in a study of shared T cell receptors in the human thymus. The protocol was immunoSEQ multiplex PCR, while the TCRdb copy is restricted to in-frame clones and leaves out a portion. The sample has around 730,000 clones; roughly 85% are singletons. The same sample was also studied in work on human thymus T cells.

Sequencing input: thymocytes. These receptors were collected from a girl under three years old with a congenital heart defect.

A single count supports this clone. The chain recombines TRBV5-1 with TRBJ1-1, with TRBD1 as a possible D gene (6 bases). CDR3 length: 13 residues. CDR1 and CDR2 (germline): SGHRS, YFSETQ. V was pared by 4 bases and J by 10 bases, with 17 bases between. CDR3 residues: CASSLTGYRGAFF. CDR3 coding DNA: TGCGCCAGCAGCCTGACAGGTTACCGAGGAGCTTTCTTT. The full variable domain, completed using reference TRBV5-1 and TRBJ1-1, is KAGVTQTPRYLIKTRGQQVTLSCSPISGHRSVSWYQQTPGQGLQFLFEYFSETQRNKGNFPGRFSGRQFSNSRSEMNVSTLELGDSALYLCASSLTGYRGAFFGQGTRLTVV.

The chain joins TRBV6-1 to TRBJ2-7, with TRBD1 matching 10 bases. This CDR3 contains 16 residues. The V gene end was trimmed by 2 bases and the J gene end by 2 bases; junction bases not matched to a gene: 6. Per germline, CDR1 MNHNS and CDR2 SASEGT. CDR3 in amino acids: CASSELGTGEPYEQYF. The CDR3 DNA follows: TGTGCCAGCAGTGAACTTGGGACAGGGGAGCCCTACGAGCAGTACTTC.

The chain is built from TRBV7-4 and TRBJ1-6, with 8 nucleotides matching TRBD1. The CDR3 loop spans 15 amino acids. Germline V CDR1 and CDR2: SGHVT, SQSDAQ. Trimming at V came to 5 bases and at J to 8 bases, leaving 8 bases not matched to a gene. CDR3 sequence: CASSPPDRGYSPLHF. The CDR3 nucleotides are TGTGCCAGCAGCCCCCCAGACAGGGGTTATTCACCCCTCCACTTT.

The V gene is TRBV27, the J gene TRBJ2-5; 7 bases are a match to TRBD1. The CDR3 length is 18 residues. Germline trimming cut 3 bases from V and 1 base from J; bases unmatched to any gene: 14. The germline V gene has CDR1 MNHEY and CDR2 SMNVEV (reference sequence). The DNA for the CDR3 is TGTGCCAGCAGTTTCTTTGATAGGGACAGCGGAATCCAAGAGACCCAGTACTTC. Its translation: CASSFFDRDSGIQETQYF.

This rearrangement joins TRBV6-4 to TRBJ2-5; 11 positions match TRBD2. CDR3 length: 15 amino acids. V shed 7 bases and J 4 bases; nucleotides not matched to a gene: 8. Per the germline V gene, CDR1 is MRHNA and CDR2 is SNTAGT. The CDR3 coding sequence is TGTGCCAGCACCTTCAATAGCGGGGGGGTAGAGACCCAGTACTTC. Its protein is CASTFNSGGVETQYF.

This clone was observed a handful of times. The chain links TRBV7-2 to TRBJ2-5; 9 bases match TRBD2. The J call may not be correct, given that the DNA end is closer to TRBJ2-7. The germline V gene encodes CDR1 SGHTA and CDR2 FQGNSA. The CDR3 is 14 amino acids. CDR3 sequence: CASSPRGLAFEQYF. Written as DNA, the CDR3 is TGTGCCAGCAGCCCGCGGGGACTAGCTTTCGAGCAGTACTTC.

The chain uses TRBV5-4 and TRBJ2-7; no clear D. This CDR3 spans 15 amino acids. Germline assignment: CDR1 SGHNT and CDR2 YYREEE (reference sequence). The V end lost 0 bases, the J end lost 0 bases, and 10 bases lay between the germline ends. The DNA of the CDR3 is TGTGCCAGCAGCTTGGAACGAACCGGCTCCTACGAGCAGTACTTC. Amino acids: CASSLERTGSYEQYF.

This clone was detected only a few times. The CDR3 is CASSLPRQDNSGANVLTF. The DNA for the CDR3 is TGTGCCAGCAGTTTACCGAGACAGGACAACTCTGGGGCCAACGTCCTGACTTTC. The rearrangement joins TRBV27 to TRBJ2-6, with a tentative D call TRBD1 (6 bases). V was trimmed by 2 bases and J by 0 bases, leaving 14 bases between them. CDR1 is MNHEY and CDR2 is SMNVEV in the germline V gene (reference sequence). The CDR3 runs to 18 residues.

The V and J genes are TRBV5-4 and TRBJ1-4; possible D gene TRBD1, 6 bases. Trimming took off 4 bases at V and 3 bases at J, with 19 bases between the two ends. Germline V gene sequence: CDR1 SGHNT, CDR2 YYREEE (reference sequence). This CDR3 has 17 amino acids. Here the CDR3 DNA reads TGTGCCAGCAGCGAAATGGGGTCCACAGGGTCTAATGAAAAACTGTTTTTT. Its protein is CASSEMGSTGSNEKLFF.

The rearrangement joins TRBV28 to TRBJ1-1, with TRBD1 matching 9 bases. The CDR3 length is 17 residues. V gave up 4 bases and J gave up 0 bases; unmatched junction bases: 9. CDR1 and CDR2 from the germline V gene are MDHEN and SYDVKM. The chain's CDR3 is CASSWRTGEIVNTEAFF. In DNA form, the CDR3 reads TGTGCCAGCAGTTGGCGGACAGGGGAGATTGTGAACACTGAAGCTTTCTTT.

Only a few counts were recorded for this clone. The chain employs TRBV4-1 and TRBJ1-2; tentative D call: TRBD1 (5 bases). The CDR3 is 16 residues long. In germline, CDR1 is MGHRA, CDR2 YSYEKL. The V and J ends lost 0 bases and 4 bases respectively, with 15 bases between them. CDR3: CASSQDRAGPGYGYTF. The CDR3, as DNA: TGCGCCAGCAGCCAAGACAGGGCTGGCCCGGGCTATGGCTACACCTTC.

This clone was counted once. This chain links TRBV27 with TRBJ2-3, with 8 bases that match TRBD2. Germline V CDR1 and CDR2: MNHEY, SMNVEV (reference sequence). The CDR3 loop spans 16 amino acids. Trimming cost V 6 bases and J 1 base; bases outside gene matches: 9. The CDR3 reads CASRSFGGGGTDTQYF. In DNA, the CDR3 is TGTGCCAGCAGGTCTTTCGGGGGGGGAGGCACAGATACGCAGTATTTT.

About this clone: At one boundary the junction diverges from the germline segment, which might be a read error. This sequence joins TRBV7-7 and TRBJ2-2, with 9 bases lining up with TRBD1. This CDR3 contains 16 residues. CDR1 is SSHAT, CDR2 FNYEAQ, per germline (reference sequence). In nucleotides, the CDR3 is TGTGCTAGCAGCCAATGGACAGGGGACAGCACCGGGGAGCTGTTTTTT. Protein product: CASSQWTGDSTGELFF.

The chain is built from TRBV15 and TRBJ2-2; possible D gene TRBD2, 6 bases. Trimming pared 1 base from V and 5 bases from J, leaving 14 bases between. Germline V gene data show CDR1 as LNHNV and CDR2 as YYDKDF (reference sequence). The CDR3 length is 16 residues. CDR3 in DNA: TGTGCCACCAGCAGAGCGGAGGAGGGGAGGACCGGGGAGCTGTTTTTT. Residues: CATSRAEEGRTGELFF.

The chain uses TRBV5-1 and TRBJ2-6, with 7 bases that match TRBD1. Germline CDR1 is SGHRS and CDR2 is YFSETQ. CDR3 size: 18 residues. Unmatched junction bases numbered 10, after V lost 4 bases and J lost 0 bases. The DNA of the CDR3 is TGCGCCAGCAGCATACGGGACAGCCTCCACTCTGGGGCCAACGTCCTGACTTTC. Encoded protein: CASSIRDSLHSGANVLTF.

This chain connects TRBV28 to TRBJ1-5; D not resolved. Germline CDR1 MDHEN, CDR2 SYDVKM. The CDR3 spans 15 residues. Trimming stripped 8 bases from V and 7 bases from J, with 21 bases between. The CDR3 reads CASLGRDGIEQPQHF. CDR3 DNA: TGTGCCAGCTTGGGAAGAGACGGGATAGAACAGCCCCAGCATTTT. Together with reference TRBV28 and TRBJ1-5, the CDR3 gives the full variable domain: DVKVTQSSRYLVKRTGEKVFLECVQDMDHENMFWYRQDPGLGLRLIYFSYDVKMKEKGDIPEGYSVSREKKERFSLILESASTNQTSMYLCASLGRDGIEQPQHFGDGTRLSIL.

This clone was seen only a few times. CDR3 residues: CASSLDSWEAGELFF. The DNA of the CDR3 is TGTGCCAGCAGCTTAGATTCCTGGGAGGCCGGGGAGCTGTTTTTT. The chain joins TRBV7-9 to TRBJ2-2; D is perhaps TRBD2 (6 bases). The germline V gene encodes CDR1 SEHNR and CDR2 FQNEAQ (reference sequence). The V end was cut by 1 base, the J end by 6 bases, with 12 bases between. The CDR3 length is 15 residues.

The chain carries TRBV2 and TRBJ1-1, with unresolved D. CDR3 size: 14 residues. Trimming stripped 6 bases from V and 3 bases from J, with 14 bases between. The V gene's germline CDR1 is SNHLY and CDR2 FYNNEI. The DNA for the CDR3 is TGTGCCAGCAGCCCCAAAATGACATACACTGAAGCTTTCTTT. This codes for CASSPKMTYTEAFF.

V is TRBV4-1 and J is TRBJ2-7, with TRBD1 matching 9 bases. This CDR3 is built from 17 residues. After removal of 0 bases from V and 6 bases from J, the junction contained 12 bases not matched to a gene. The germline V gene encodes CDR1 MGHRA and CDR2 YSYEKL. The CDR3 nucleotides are TGCGCCAGCAGCCAAGACCTCCCCGACAGGGGGGGAGCCGAGCAGTACTTC. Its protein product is CASSQDLPDRGGAEQYF.

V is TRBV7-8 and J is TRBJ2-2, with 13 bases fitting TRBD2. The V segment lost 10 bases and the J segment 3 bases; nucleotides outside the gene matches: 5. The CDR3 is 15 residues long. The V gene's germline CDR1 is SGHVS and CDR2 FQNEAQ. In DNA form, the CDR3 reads TGTGCCAACTCGGGACTAGCGGGGTACACCGGGGAGCTGTTTTTT. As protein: CANSGLAGYTGELFF.

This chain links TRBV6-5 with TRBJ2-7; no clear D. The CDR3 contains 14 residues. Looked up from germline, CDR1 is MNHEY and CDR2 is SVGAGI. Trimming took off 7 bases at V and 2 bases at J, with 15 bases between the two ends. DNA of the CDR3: TGTGCCAGCACCCGATTACAGCAAACCTACGAGCAGTACTTC. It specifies CASTRLQQTYEQYF.

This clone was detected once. The CDR3 reads CASSSSKGAFYNSPLHF. CDR3 DNA sequence: TGTGCCAGCAGCTCATCGAAGGGGGCTTTTTATAATTCACCCCTCCACTTT. This chain joins TRBV11-2 and TRBJ1-6; 7 bases agree with TRBD1. The CDR3 is 17 residues long. In germline, CDR1 is SGHAT, CDR2 FQNNGV. After removal of 4 bases from V and 4 bases from J, the junction contained 10 bases not matched to a gene.

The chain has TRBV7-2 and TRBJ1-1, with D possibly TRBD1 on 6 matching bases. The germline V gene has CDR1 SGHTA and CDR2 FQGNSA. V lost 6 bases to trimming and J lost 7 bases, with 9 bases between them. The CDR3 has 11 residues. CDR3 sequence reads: CASRGTLEAFF. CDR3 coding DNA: TGTGCCAGCAGGGGGACACTTGAAGCTTTCTTT. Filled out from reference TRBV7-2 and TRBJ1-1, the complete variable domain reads GAGVSQSPSNKVTEKGKDVELRCDPISGHTALYWYRQSLGQGLEFLIYFQGNSAPDKSGLPSDRFSAERTGGSVSTLTIQRTQQEDSAVYLCASRGTLEAFFGQGTRLTVV.

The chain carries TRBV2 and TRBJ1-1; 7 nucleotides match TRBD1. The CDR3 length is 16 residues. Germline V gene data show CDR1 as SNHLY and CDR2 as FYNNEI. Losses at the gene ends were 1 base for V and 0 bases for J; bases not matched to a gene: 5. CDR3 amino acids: CASSEGGTAMNTEAFF. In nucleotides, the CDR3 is TGTGCCAGCAGTGAAGGGGGGACAGCTATGAACACTGAAGCTTTCTTT.

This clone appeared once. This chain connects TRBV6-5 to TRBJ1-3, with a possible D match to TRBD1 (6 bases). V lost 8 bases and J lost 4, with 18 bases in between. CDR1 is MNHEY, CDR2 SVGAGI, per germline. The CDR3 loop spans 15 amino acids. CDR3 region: CASGNSGTQGNTIYF. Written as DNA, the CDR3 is TGTGCCAGCGGTAACTCCGGGACACAAGGAAACACCATATATTTT.

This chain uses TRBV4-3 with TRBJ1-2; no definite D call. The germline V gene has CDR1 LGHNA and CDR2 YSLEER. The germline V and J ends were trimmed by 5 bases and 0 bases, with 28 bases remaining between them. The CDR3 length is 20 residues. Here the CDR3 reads CASSEIFGVQTEHPNYGYTF. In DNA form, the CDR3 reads TGCGCCAGCAGCGAAATATTCGGTGTGCAGACTGAGCACCCTAACTATGGCTACACCTTC.

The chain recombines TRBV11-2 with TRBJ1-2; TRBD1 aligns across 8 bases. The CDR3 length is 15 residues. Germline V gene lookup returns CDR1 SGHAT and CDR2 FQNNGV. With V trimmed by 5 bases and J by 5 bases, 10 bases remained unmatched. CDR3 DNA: TGTGCCAGCAGCCTCCGTAGACAGGGGAAATATGGCTACACCTTC. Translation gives CASSLRRQGKYGYTF.

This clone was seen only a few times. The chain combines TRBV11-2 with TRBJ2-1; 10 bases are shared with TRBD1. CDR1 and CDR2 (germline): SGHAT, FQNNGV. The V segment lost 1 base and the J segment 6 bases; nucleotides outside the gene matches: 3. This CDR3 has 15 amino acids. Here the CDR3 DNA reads TGTGCCAGCAGCTTAGGGGGGACAGGGGCCAATGAGCAGTTCTTC. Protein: CASSLGGTGANEQFF.

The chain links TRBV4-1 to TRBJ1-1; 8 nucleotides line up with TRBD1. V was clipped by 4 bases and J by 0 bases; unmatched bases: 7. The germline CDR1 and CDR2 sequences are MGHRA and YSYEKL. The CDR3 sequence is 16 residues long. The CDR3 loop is CASSRRTGPLNTEAFF. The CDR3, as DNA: TGCGCCAGCAGCCGAAGGACAGGGCCCTTGAACACTGAAGCTTTCTTT.

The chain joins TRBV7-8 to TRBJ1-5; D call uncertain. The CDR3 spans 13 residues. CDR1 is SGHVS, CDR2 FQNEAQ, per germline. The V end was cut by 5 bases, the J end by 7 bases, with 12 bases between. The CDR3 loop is CASSLPERQPQHF. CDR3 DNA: TGTGCCAGCAGCCTTCCGGAGAGACAGCCCCAGCATTTT.

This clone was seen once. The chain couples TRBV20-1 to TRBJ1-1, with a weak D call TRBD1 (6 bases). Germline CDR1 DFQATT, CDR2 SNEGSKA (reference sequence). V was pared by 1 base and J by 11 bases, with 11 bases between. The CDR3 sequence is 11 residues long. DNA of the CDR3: TGCAGTGCTAGAGTGGGCAGGGGTGCTTTCTTT. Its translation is CSARVGRGAFF.

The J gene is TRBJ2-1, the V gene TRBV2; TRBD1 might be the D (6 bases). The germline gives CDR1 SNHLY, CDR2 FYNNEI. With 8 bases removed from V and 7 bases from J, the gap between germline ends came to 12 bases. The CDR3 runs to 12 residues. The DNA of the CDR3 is TGTGCCAGCCCCACAGGGATGAATGAGCAGTTCTTC. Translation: CASPTGMNEQFF.